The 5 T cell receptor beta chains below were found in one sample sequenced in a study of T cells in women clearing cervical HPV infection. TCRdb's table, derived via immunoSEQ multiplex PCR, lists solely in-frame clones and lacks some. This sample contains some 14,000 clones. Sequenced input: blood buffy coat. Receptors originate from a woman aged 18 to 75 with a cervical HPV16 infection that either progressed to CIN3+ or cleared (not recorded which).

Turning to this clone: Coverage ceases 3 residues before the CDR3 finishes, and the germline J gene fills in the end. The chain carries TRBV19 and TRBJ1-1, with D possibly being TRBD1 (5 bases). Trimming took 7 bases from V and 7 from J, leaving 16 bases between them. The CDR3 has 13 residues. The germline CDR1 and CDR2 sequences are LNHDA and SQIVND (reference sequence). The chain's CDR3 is CASTARGVREAFF. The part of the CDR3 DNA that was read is TGTGCCAGTACCGCGCGGGGGGTACGTGAA.

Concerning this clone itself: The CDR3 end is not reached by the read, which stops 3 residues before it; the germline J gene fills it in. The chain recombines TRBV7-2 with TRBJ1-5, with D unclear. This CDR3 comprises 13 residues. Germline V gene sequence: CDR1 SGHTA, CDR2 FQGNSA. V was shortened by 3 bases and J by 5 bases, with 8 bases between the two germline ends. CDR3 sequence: CASSFEAYQPQHF. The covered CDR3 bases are TGTGCCAGCAGCTTCGAAGCTTATCAGCCC.

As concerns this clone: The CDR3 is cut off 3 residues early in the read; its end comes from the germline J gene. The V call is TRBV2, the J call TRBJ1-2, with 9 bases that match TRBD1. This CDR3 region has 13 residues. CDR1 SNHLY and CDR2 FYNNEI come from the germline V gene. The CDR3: CASSSRDRVGYTF. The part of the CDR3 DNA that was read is TGTGCCAGCAGTTCCCGGGACAGGGTGGGC.

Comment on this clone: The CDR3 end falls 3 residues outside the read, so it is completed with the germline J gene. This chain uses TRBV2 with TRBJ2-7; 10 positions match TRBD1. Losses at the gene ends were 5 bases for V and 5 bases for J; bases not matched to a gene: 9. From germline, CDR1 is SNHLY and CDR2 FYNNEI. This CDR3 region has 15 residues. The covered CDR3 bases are TGTGCCAGCAGTCCTGCGGGACAGGGGATCGACGAG. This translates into CASSPAGQGIDE. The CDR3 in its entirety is CASSPAGQGIDEQYF. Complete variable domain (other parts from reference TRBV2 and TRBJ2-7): EPEVTQTPSHQVTQMGQEVILRCVPISNHLYFYWYRQILGQKVEFLVSFYNNEISEKSEIFDDQFSVERPDGSNFTLKIRSTKLEDSAMYFCASSPAGQGIDEQYFGPGTRLTVT.

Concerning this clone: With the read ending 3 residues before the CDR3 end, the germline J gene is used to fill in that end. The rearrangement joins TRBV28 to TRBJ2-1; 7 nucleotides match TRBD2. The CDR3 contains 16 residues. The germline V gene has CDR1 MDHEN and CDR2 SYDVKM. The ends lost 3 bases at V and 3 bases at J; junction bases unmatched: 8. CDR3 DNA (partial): TGTGCCAGCAGTTTTGGGGGTAGGGACTACTACAATGAG. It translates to CASSFGGRDYYNE. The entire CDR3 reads CASSFGGRDYYNEQFF.